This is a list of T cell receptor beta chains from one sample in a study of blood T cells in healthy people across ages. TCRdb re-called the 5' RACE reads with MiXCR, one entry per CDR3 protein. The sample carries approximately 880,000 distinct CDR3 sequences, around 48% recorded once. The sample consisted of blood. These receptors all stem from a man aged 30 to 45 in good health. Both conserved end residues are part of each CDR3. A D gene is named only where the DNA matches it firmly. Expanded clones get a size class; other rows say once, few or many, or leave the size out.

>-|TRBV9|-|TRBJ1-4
TGTGCCGGCAGCCAAAGCCCAAGTGAAAAACTGTTTTTT
CAGSQSPSEKLFF
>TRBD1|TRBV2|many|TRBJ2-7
TGTGCCAGCAGTGGGGACAGGACCTACGAGCAGTACTTC
CASSGDRTYEQYF
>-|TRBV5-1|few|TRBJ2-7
TGCGCCAGCAGCTCGCAAAGGGTGGACGAGCAGTACTTC
CASSSQRVDEQYF
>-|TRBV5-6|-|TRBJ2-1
TGTGCCAGCAGCTTGGGGTGGAACTCCTACAATGAGCAGTTCTTC
CASSLGWNSYNEQFF
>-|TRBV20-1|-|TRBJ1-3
TGCAGTGCTCCCTGGGCAGTAGGGGGAAGCACCATATATTTT
CSAPWAVGGSTIYF
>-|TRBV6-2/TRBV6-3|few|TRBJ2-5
TGTGCCAGCAGCACTCGAACGAGCGGACCGCTAGAGACCCAGTACTTC
CASSTRTSGPLETQYF
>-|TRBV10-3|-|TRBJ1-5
TGTGCCACAAGGGGGATCTATAGCAATCAGCCCCAGCATTTT
CATRGIYSNQPQHF
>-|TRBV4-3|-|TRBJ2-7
TGCGCCAGCAGCCTCTCCTCCCAGGATACACATCGCGAGCAGTACTTC
CASSLSSQDTHREQYF
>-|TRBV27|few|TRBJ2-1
TGTGCCAGCAGTCCCCTCACAGGGTGGACAAACAATGAGCAGTTCTTC
CASSPLTGWTNNEQFF
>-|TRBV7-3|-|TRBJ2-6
TGTGCCAGCAGCTTGGCACAAATGAGCTCTGGGGCCAACGTCCTGACTTTC
CASSLAQMSSGANVLTF
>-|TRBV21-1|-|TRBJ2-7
TGTGCCAGCAGCCCCCCGCGGGACAGACTGTCCCACGAGCAGTACTTC
CASSPPRDRLSHEQYF
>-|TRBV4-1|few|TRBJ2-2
TGCGCCAGCAGCCGAGGAGGAGACTTAAACACCGGGGAGCTGTTTTTT
CASSRGGDLNTGELFF
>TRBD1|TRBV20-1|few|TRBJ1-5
TGCAGTGCTAAAAGTCCGGGACAGGGTCAGCCCCAGCATTTT
CSAKSPGQGQPQHF
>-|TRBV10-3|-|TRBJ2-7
TGTGCCATCAGCCCTACTAGCAACGAGCAGTACTTC
CAISPTSNEQYF
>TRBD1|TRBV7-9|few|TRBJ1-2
TGTGCCAGCAGTTCATTCCGGGACAGATCCACCTTC
CASSSFRDRSTF
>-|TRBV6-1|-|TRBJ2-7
TGTGCCAGCAGTGAGACCGCCCACGAGCAGTACTTC
CASSETAHEQYF
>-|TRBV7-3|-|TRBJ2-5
TGTGCCAGCAGCAAGGGGTCCAGGAAAGAGACCCAGTACTTC
CASSKGSRKETQYF
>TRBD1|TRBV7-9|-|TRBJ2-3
TGTGCCAGCAGATTAGACAGGGTGGGCACAGATACGCAGTATTTT
CASRLDRVGTDTQYF
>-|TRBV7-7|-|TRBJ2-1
TGTGCTAGCTCCCCAAACCCCAGTGGGAATGAGCAGTTCTTC
CASSPNPSGNEQFF
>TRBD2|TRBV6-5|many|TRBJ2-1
TGTGCCAGCAGTTCGATGACTAGCGGGGGGGCCCCCTACAATGAGCAGTTCTTC
CASSSMTSGGAPYNEQFF
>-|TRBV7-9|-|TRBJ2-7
TGTGCCAGCAGCTTTAATAGTCGCGGGACCTCCTACGAGCAGTACTTC
CASSFNSRGTSYEQYF
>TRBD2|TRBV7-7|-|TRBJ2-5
TGTGCTAGCAGCTTAGGCTCTAGCGGGGGAGTCGGTGAGACCCAGTACTTC
CASSLGSSGGVGETQYF
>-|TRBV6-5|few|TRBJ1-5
TGTGCCAGCAGGGAGGGGGTCACCCTCGATCAGCCCCAGCATTTT
CASREGVTLDQPQHF
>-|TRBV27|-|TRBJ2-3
TGTGCCAGCAGTTCGCGACTGGAATCTCCGGATACGCAGTATTTT
CASSSRLESPDTQYF
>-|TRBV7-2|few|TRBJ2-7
TGTGCCAGCAGCTTTCCCTCAGGGGCCCCCTCCTACGAGCAGTACTTC
CASSFPSGAPSYEQYF
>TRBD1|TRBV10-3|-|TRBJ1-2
TGTGCCATCAGTGACCAGACAGGGGTTGACTATGGCTACACCTTC
CAISDQTGVDYGYTF
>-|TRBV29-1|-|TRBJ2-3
TGCAGCGTTGGGGAGGGCACAGATACGCAGTATTTT
CSVGEGTDTQYF
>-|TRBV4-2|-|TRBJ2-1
TGTGCCAGCAGCCAAGCGGGCCGGGACTACAATGAGCAGTTCTTC
CASSQAGRDYNEQFF
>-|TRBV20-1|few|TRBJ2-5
TGCAGTGCCCACAGGGCCGCTCAAGAGACCCAGTACTTC
CSAHRAAQETQYF
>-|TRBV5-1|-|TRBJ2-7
TGCGCCAGCAGCCCAACCCACAGGACGGAGTCCCTCTACGAGCAGTACTTC
CASSPTHRTESLYEQYF
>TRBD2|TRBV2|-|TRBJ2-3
TGTGCCAGCAAGAAAAGCGGGGGGTTTACAGATACGCAGTATTTT
CASKKSGGFTDTQYF
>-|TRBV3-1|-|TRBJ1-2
TGTGCCAGCAGCTCCGCTGGGGCAGCTGTTAACTATGGCTACACCTTC
CASSSAGAAVNYGYTF
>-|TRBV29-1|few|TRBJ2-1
TGCAGCGTGAGGGCGTCTGGGGGGCGAGATGAGCAGTTCTTC
CSVRASGGRDEQFF
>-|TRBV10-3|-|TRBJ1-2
TGTGCCATCAGTGACGGGCACGCTCTCTATGGCTACACCTTC
CAISDGHALYGYTF
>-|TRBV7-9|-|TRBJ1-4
TGTGCCAGCAGCTTAGTAGATGAAAAACTGTTTTTT
CASSLVDEKLFF
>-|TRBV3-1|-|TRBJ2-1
TGTGCCAGCAGCCCCCTCCATGCCGAGCAGTTCTTC
CASSPLHAEQFF
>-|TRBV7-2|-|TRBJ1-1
TGTGCCAGCAGCTTAGCGACGGGGGGTAACTCTGAAGCTTTCTTT
CASSLATGGNSEAFF
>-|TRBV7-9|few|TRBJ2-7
TGTGCCAGCAGCTTAGCCCGGCAGAACTACGAGCAGTACTTC
CASSLARQNYEQYF
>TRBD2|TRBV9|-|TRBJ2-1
TGTGCCAGCAGCGAGGGCGGGGGGTCGGGCTCCTACAATGAGCAGTTCTTC
CASSEGGGSGSYNEQFF
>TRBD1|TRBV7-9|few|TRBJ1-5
TGTGCCAGCAGCTTAGAAGGGGGCCTTCAGCCCCAGCATTTT
CASSLEGGLQPQHF
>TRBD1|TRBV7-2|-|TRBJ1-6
TGTGCCAGCAGCATGGGGACAGGGTTAAATTCACCCCTCCACTTT
CASSMGTGLNSPLHF
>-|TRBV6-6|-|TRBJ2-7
TGTGCCAGCAAGGACGAGGGGTTCACCTACGAGCAGTACTTC
CASKDEGFTYEQYF
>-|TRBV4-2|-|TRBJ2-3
TGTGCCAGCAGCCAAGAAGAAGGGGAGGCAGATACGCAGTATTTT
CASSQEEGEADTQYF
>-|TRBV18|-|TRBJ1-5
TGTGCCAGCTCACCCACAGACCCGACCCGAGACATTTTTCACCAGCCCCAGCATTTT
CASSPTDPTRDIFHQPQHF
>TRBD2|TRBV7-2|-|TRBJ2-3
TGTGCCAGCAGCACCCGACTAGCGGGGGTGGATACGCAGTATTTT
CASSTRLAGVDTQYF
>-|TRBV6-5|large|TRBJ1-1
TGTGCCAGCACCCTAGGGGGGAACACTGAAGCTTTCTTT
CASTLGGNTEAFF
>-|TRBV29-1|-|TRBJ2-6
TGCAGCGTTGAGTGGGCTTTCTCTGGGGCCAACGTCCTGACTTTC
CSVEWAFSGANVLTF
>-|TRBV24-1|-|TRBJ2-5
TGTGCCACCAGTGAGACAGGGACTCGAGAGACCCAGTACTTC
CATSETGTRETQYF
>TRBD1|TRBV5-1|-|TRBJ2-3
TGCGCCAGCCTAAGACAGGGGACAGATACGCAGTATTTT
CASLRQGTDTQYF
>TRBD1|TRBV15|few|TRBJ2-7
TGTGCCACCAGCAGCTCGGGACAGATCAGCTCCTACGAGCAGTACTTC
CATSSSGQISSYEQYF
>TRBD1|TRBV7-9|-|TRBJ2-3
TGTGCCAGCACCCCGGGACAGGGTGACACAGATACGCAGTATTTT
CASTPGQGDTDTQYF
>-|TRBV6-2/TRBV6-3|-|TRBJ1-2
TGTGCCAGCAGTTACTCATGGCGATCCTATGGCTACACCTTC
CASSYSWRSYGYTF
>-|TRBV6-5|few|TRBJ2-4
TGTGCCAGCAGTTCCGAGGGGGGCGGAAGATGGGCCAAAAACATTCAGTACTTC
CASSSEGGGRWAKNIQYF
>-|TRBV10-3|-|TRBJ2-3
TGTGCCATCGGAGAGGACGGGATGCGCACAGATGCGCAGTATTTT
CAIGEDGMRTDAQYF